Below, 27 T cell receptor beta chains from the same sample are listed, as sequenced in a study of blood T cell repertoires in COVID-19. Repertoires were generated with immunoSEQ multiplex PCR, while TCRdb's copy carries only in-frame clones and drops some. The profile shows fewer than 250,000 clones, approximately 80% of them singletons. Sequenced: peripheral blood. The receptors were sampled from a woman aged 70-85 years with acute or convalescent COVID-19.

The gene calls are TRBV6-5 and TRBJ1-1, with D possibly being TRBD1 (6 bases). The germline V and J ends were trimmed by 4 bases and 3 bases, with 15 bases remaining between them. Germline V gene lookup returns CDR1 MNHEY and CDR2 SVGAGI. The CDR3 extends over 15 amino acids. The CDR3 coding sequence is TGTGCCAGCAGTTTCCAGGGGATTGGGTACACTGAAGCTTTCTTT. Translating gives CASSFQGIGYTEAFF.

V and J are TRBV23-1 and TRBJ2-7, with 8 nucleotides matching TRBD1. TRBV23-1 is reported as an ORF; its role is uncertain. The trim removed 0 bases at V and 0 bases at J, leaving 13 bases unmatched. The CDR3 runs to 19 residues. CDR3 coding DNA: TGCGCCAGCAGTCAATCCGGACAGGGTACCACACGCCCCTCCTACGAGCAGTACTTC. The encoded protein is CASSQSGQGTTRPSYEQYF.

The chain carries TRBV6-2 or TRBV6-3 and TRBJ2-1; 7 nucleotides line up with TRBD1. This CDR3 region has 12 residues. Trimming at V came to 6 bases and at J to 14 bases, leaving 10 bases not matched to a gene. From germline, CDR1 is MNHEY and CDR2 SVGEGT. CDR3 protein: CASSRDRVEKFF. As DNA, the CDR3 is TGTGCCAGCAGCCGAGACAGGGTAGAAAAGTTCTTC.

This chain's CDR3 is CASSSTGTTEAFF. The CDR3 DNA reads TGTGCCAGCAGTTCGACAGGGACAACTGAAGCTTTCTTT. V is TRBV6-2 or TRBV6-3 and J is TRBJ1-1; TRBD1 matches at 7 bases. The CDR3 sequence is 13 residues long. In germline, CDR1 is MNHEY, CDR2 SVGEGT. The junction had 4 bases not matched to a gene; V was cut back by 4 bases and J by 5 bases.

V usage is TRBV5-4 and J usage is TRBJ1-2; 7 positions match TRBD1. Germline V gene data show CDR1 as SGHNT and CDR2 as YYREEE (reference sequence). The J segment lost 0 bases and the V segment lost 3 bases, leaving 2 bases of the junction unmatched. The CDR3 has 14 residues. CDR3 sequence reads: CASSWDRANYGYTF. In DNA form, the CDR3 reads TGTGCCAGCAGCTGGGACAGAGCTAACTATGGCTACACCTTC.

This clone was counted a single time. The chain's CDR3 is CASSLQVPIEAFF. The CDR3 nucleotides read TGTGCCAGCAGCCTCCAGGTACCGATAGAAGCTTTCTTT. This rearrangement joins TRBV28 to TRBJ1-1, with D unclear. V was pared by 6 bases and J by 8 bases, with 16 bases between. The CDR3 contains 13 residues. The V gene's germline CDR1 is MDHEN and CDR2 SYDVKM.

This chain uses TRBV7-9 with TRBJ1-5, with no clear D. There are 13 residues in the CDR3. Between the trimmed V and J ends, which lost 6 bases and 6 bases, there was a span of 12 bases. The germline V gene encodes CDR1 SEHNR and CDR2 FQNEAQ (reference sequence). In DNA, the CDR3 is TGTGCCAGCAGTTCATCGGGGATTCAGCCCCAGCATTTT. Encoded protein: CASSSSGIQPQHF.

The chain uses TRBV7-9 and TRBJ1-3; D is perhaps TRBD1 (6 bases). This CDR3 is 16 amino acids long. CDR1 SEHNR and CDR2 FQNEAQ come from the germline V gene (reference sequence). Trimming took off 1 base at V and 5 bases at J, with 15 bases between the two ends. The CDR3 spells CASSLDNRVKRNTIYF. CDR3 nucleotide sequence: TGTGCCAGCAGCTTAGATAACAGGGTTAAGAGAAACACCATATATTTT.

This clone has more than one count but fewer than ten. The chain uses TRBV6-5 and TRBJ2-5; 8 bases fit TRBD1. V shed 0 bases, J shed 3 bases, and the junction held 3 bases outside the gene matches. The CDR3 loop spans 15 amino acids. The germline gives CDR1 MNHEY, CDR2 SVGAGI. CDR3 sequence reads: CASSYSIQGEETQYF. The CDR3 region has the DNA TGTGCCAGCAGTTACTCGATACAGGGGGAAGAGACCCAGTACTTC.

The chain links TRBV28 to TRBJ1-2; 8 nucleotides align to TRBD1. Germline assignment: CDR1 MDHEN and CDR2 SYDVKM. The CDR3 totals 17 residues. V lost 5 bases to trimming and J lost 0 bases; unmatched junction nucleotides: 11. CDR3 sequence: CASSPTGAPPPNYGYTF. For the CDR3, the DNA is TGTGCCAGCAGTCCGACAGGGGCGCCACCTCCTAACTATGGCTACACCTTC.

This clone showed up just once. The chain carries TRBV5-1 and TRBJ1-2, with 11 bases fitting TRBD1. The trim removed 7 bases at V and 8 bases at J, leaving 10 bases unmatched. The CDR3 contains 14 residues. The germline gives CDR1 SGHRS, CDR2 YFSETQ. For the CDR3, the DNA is TGCGCCAGCGGCACACCGGGACAGGGGGAAGGCTACACCTTC. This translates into CASGTPGQGEGYTF.

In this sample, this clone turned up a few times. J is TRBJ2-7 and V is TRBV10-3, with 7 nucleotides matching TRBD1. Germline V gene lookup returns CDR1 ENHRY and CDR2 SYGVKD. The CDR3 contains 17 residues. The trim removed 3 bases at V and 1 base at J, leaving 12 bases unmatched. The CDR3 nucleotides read TGTGCCATCAGTGATGGAACAGGGGCAATTGGGTCCTACGAGCAGTACTTC. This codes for CAISDGTGAIGSYEQYF.

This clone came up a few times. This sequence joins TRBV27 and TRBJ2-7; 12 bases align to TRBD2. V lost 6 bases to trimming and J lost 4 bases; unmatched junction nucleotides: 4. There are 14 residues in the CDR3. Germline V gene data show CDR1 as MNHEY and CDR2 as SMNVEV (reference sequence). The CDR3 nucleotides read TGTGCCAGCAGGATTCTAGCGGGGGGGTACGAGCAGTACTTC. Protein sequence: CASRILAGGYEQYF.

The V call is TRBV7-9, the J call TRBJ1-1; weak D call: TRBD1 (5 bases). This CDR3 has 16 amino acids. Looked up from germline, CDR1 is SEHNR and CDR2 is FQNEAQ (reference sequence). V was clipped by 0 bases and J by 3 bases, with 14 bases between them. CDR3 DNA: TGTGCCAGCAGCTTAGCGAAGTGGGGAGGGGACACTGAAGCTTTCTTT. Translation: CASSLAKWGGDTEAFF. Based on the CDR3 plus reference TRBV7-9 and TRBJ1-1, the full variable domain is DTGVSQNPRHKITKRGQNVTFRCDPISEHNRLYWYRQTLGQGPEFLTYFQNEAQLEKSRLLSDRFSAERPKGSFSTLEIQRTEQGDSAMYLCASSLAKWGGDTEAFFGQGTRLTVV.

CDR3 region: CASSRTGVDQPQHF. The CDR3 DNA is TGCGCCAGCAGCAGGACAGGGGTCGATCAGCCCCAGCATTTT. The chain uses TRBV5-1 and TRBJ1-5, with 9 bases identical to TRBD1. The CDR3 runs 14 residues. V gave up 4 bases and J gave up 5 bases; unmatched junction bases: 4. Germline CDR1 SGHRS, CDR2 YFSETQ. The whole variable domain, remainder taken from reference TRBV5-1 and TRBJ1-5, is KAGVTQTPRYLIKTRGQQVTLSCSPISGHRSVSWYQQTPGQGLQFLFEYFSETQRNKGNFPGRFSGRQFSNSRSEMNVSTLELGDSALYLCASSRTGVDQPQHFGDGTRLSIL.

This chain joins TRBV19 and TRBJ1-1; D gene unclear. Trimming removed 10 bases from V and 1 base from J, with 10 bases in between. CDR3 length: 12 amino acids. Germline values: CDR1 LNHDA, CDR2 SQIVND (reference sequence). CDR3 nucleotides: TGTGCCACAAGTTTCGGGAACACTGAAGCTTTCTTT. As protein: CATSFGNTEAFF. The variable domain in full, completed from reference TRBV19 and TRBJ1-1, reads DGGITQSPKYLFRKEGQNVTLSCEQNLNHDAMYWYRQDPGQGLRLIYYSQIVNDFQKGDIAEGYSVSREKKESFPLTVTSAQKNPTAFYLCATSFGNTEAFFGQGTRLTVV.

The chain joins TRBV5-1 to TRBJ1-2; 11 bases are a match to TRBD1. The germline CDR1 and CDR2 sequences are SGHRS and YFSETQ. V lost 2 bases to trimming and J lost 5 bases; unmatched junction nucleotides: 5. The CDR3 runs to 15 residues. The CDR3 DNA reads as TGCGCCAGCAGCTTCGGACAGGGGGCTGGGTATGGCTACACCTTC. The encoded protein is CASSFGQGAGYGYTF. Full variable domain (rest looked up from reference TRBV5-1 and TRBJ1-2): KAGVTQTPRYLIKTRGQQVTLSCSPISGHRSVSWYQQTPGQGLQFLFEYFSETQRNKGNFPGRFSGRQFSNSRSEMNVSTLELGDSALYLCASSFGQGAGYGYTFGSGTRLTVV.

CDR3 region: CASSEGAGVGSPLHF. The CDR3 DNA is TGTGCCAGCAGTGAAGGAGCAGGGGTGGGGTCACCCCTCCACTTT. The chain links TRBV2 to TRBJ1-6; possible D gene TRBD1, 6 bases. CDR1 and CDR2 (germline): SNHLY, FYNNEI. This CDR3 has 15 residues. Trimming left V 1 base short and J 10 bases short, with 14 bases between.

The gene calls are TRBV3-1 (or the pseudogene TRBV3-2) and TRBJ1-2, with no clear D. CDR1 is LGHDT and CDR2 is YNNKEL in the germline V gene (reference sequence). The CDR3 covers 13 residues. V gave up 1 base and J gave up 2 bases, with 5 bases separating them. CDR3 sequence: CASSQAGNYGYTF. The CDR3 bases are TGTGCCAGCAGCCAAGCAGGAAACTATGGCTACACCTTC.

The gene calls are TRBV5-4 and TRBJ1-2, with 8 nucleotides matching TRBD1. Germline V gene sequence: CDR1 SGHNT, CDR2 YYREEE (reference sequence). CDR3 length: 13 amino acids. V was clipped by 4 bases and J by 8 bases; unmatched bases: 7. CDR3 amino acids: CASSPADRVGYTF. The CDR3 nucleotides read TGTGCCAGCAGCCCAGCGGACAGGGTCGGCTACACCTTC. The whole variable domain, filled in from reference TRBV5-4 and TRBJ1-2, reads ETGVTQSPTHLIKTRGQQVTLRCSSQSGHNTVSWYQQALGQGPQFIFQYYREEENGRGNFPPRFSGLQFPNYSSELNVNALELDDSALYLCASSPADRVGYTFGSGTRLTVV.

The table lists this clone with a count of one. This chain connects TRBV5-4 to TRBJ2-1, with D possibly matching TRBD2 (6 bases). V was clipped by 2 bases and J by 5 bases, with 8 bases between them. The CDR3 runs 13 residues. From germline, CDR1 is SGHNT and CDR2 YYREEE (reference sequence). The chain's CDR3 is CASSLAGNNEQFF. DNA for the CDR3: TGTGCCAGCAGCTTAGCGGGCAACAATGAGCAGTTCTTC.

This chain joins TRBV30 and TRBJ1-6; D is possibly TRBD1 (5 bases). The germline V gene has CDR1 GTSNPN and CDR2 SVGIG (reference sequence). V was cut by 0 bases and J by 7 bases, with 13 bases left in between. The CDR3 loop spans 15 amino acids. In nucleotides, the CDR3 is TGTGCCTGGAGTGTACCCGGGGGGTCGAATTCACCCCTCCACTTT. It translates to CAWSVPGGSNSPLHF.

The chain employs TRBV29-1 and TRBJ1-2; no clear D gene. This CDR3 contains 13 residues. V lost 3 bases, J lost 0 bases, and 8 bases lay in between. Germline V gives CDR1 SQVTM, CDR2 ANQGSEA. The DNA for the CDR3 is TGCAGCGTTGAGTCCGGTGCTAACTATGGCTACACCTTC. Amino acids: CSVESGANYGYTF.

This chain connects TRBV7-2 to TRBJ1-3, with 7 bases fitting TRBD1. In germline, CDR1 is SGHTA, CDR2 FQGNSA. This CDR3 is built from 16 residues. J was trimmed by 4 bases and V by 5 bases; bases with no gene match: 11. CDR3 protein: CASSLNIGGWGNTIYF. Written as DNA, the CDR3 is TGTGCCAGCAGCCTAAATATAGGGGGCTGGGGAAACACCATATATTTT.

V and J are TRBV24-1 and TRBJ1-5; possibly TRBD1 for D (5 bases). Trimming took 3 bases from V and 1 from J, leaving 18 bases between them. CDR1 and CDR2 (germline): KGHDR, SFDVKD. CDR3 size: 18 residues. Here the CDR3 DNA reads TGTGCCACCAGTGATCCTGCTACGGCAGGGAAAAGCAATCAGCCCCAGCATTTT. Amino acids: CATSDPATAGKSNQPQHF.

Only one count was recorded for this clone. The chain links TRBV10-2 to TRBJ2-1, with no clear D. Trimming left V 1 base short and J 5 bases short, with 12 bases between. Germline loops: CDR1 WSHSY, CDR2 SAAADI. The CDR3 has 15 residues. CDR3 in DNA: TGCGCCAGCAGTGAGTGGGCCAGGCCCCACAATGAGCAGTTCTTC. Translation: CASSEWARPHNEQFF.

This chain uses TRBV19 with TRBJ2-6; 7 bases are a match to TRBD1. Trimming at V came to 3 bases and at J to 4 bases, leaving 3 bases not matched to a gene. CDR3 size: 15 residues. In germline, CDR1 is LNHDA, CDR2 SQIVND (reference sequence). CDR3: CASSMTGSGANVLTF. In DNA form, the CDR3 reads TGTGCCAGTAGTATGACAGGGTCAGGGGCCAACGTCCTGACTTTC.